This TCR beta chain emerged from a study of blood T cell repertoires in COVID-19. As for the study in general: The United States, Italy and Spain provided the acute and convalescent COVID-19 samples. PBMCs, B-cell-depleted T cells, or T cells provided the cDNA or gDNA that made up the material.

Generated by immunoSEQ multiplex PCR, the TCRdb table keeps only in-frame clones and is missing some. The sample contains 260,000 or so clones, about 85% of which appear only once. Allocation to cohorts depended on clinical history reported by the participants. Donors in Cohort 3 counted as recovered after two negative PCRs, clearance, or symptom resolution. V was cut by 0 bases and J by 2 bases, with 10 bases left in between. Per germline, CDR1 LNHNV and CDR2 YYDKDF (reference sequence). CDR3 size: 16 residues. This TCR derives from a woman in her forties or fifties who had recovered from COVID-19. Material for sequencing was PBMCs or T cells enriched from blood (not recorded which). The genes are TRBV15 and TRBJ1-4, with D unclear. CDR3 nucleotide sequence: TGTGCCACCAGCAGAGATCTGAGGACTACTAATGAAAAACTGTTTTTT. Its protein is CATSRDLRTTNEKLFF.